Listed below are T cell receptor beta chains from one sample, sequenced in a study of OX40 agonist ivuxolimab in advanced cancers. TCRdb's copy holds only in-frame clones and misses some; the assay was immunoSEQ multiplex PCR. Of 80,000 or so clones in the sample, around 90% are singletons; the top ten hold more than 1.5%. The sequenced sample was CD4+ or CD8+ T cells sorted from blood, obtained in a trial of the OX40 agonist ivuxolimab. The receptors originated from an adult with an advanced solid tumor such as melanoma, head and neck, liver or kidney cancer. Each CDR3 is given with its conserved first and last residue. D genes are given only for firm matches. Clone size appears in some rows only: once, few, many, or a class for an expanded clone.

J gene	clone size	D gene	V gene	CDR3 protein	CDR3 DNA
TRBJ1-5	-	-	TRBV19	CASSAEGYQPQHF	TGTGCCAGTAGTGCGGAGGGGTATCAGCCCCAGCATTTT
TRBJ2-3	-	-	TRBV18	CASSPWEATTDTQYF	TGTGCCAGCTCACCGTGGGAGGCAACCACAGATACGCAGTATTTT
TRBJ2-3	once	-	TRBV7-2	CASSLGIFADTQYF	TGTGCCAGCAGCTTGGGAATCTTTGCAGATACGCAGTATTTT
TRBJ2-1	-	-	TRBV6-4	CASSGQGPSNEQFF	TGTGCCAGCAGTGGCCAGGGACCCTCCAATGAGCAGTTCTTC
TRBJ1-1	-	-	TRBV28	CASSLEGNPEAFF	TGTGCCAGCAGTTTGGAGGGGAACCCTGAAGCTTTCTTT
TRBJ2-2	once	TRBD1	TRBV11-3	CASSSRTGGAGELFF	TGTGCCAGCAGCTCTCGGACAGGGGGTGCCGGGGAGCTGTTTTTT
TRBJ2-7	-	-	TRBV7-8	CASSPLFYEQYF	TGTGCCAGCAGCCCCCTCTTCTACGAGCAGTACTTC
TRBJ1-4	-	-	TRBV5-4	CASSFVGQTQTRREKLFF	TGTGCCAGCAGCTTTGTCGGACAGACCCAAACAAGACGCGAAAAACTGTTTTTT
TRBJ1-1	-	TRBD1	TRBV11-3	CASSRGGTGGLFEAFF	TGTGCCAGCAGCCGAGGTGGGACAGGGGGGCTTTTTGAAGCTTTCTTT
TRBJ2-5	-	-	TRBV18	CASSPTGAGETQYF	TGTGCCAGCTCACCGACGGGAGCAGGGGAGACCCAGTACTTC
TRBJ2-7	once	-	TRBV28	CASPYGRRRDVSYEQYF	TGTGCCAGCCCTTACGGACGTCGTAGGGACGTATCCTACGAGCAGTACTTC
TRBJ2-2	once	-	TRBV11-3	CASSSRGRGTGELFF	TGTGCCAGCAGCTCGCGAGGGCGTGGCACCGGGGAGCTGTTTTTT
TRBJ2-5	-	-	TRBV14	CASSRNQETQYF	TGTGCCAGCAGCCGCAACCAAGAGACCCAGTACTTC
TRBJ2-3	once	-	TRBV10-1	CASSRAGSDTQYF	TGCGCCAGCAGTAGGGCAGGTTCGGATACGCAGTATTTT
TRBJ1-1	-	-	TRBV7-8	CASSSLMNTEAFF	TGTGCCAGCAGCTCACTGATGAACACTGAAGCTTTCTTT
TRBJ2-7	-	-	TRBV5-1	CASKPFTFSSYEQYF	TGCGCCAGCAAACCCTTCACCTTCAGCTCCTACGAGCAGTACTTC
TRBJ2-5	-	-	TRBV7-8	CASSLLLVLGEETQYF	TGTGCCAGCAGCTTATTACTGGTATTAGGAGAAGAGACCCAGTACTTC
TRBJ2-1	-	-	TRBV5-1	CASSLGAGASYNEQFF	TGCGCCAGCAGCTTGGGGGCAGGGGCCTCCTACAATGAGCAGTTCTTC
TRBJ2-6	-	-	TRBV25-1	CASSSLGGRKGANVLTF	TGTGCCAGCAGTAGCCTCGGAGGGAGAAAGGGGGCCAACGTCCTGACTTTC
TRBJ2-3	-	-	TRBV12-5	CASGLVQSGGANTQYF	TGTGCTAGTGGTTTGGTACAATCTGGAGGGGCCAATACGCAGTATTTT
TRBJ1-5	-	-	TRBV6-5	CASKVRDQPQHF	TGTGCCAGCAAGGTGAGGGATCAGCCCCAGCATTTT
TRBJ2-1	-	TRBD1	TRBV28	CASSKSGTGDRDEQFF	TGTGCCAGCAGTAAGTCCGGGACAGGGGATCGCGATGAGCAGTTCTTC
TRBJ1-1	-	-	TRBV2	CASSKEGTEAFF	TGTGCCAGCAGTAAAGAGGGCACTGAAGCTTTCTTT
TRBJ2-1	-	-	TRBV6-5	CASSRLDRQFF	TGTGCCAGCAGTCGCCTGGATCGGCAGTTCTTC
TRBJ1-4	-	-	TRBV10-3	CAISDGVSNEKLFF	TGTGCCATCAGTGATGGGGTCTCTAATGAAAAACTGTTTTTT
TRBJ2-7	-	-	TRBV7-9	CASSFGQFYEQYF	TGTGCCAGCAGCTTCGGACAGTTCTACGAGCAGTACTTC
TRBJ2-1	-	TRBD2	TRBV28	CASVTTLAGGNEQFF	TGTGCCAGCGTAACAACACTAGCGGGGGGCAATGAGCAGTTCTTC
TRBJ1-2	-	-	TRBV5-1	CASSLANSVNYGYTF	TGCGCCAGCAGCTTGGCCAATTCAGTTAACTATGGCTACACCTTC
TRBJ2-5	-	TRBD2	TRBV30	CAWSPGGETQYF	TGTGCCTGGAGTCCGGGGGGAGAGACCCAGTACTTC
TRBJ2-7	-	-	TRBV4-1	CASSQNSATVGYEQYF	TGCGCCAGCAGCCAGAACTCGGCCACCGTGGGCTACGAGCAGTACTTC
TRBJ2-7	-	-	TRBV28	CASSLEGYEQYF	TGTGCCAGCAGTTTAGAAGGGTACGAGCAGTACTTC
TRBJ1-1	-	-	TRBV19	CASSRQGMNTEAFF	TGTGCCAGTAGTCGTCAAGGGATGAACACTGAAGCTTTCTTT
TRBJ2-2	-	-	TRBV14	CASSQSRASTGELFF	TGTGCCAGCAGCCAATCGCGGGCAAGCACCGGGGAGCTGTTTTTT
TRBJ1-1	few	TRBD1	TRBV5-1	CASSLATGVSTVNTEAFF	TGCGCCAGCAGCTTGGCTACAGGGGTTTCTACGGTGAACACTGAAGCTTTCTTT
TRBJ2-5	-	TRBD2	TRBV5-4	CASSLAKFSGREETQYF	TGTGCCAGCAGCTTGGCCAAGTTTAGCGGGAGGGAAGAGACCCAGTACTTC
TRBJ2-3	-	TRBD2	TRBV9	CASSVGVSGVPFTDTQYF	TGTGCCAGCAGCGTAGGGGTTAGCGGGGTGCCATTCACAGATACGCAGTATTTT
TRBJ2-5	-	TRBD2	TRBV7-9	CASSHSGGAQETQYF	TGTGCCAGCAGCCATAGCGGGGGGGCACAAGAGACCCAGTACTTC
TRBJ2-7	-	TRBD2	TRBV19	CASSIGRAGGHEQYF	TGTGCCAGTAGTATAGGGCGAGCGGGAGGCCACGAGCAGTACTTC